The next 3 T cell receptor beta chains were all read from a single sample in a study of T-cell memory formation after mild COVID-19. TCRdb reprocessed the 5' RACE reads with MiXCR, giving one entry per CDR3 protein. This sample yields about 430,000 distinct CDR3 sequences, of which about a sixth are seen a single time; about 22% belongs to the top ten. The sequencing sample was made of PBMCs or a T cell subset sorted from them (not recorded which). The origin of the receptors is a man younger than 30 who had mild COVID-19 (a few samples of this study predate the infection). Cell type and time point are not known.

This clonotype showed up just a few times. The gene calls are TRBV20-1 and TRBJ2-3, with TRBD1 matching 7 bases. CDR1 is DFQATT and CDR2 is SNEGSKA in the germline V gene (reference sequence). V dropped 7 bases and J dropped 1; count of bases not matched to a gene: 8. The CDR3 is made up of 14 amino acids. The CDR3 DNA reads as TGCAGTGTCCCCGGGACAGTCGGCACAGATACGCAGTATTTT. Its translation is CSVPGTVGTDTQYF.

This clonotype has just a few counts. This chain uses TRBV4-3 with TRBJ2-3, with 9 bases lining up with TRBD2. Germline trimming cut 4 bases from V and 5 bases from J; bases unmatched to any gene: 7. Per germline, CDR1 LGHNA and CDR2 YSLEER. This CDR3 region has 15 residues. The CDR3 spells CASSLVGGGVDTQYF. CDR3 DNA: TGCGCCAGCAGCCTGGTTGGCGGGGGGGTAGATACGCAGTATTTT.

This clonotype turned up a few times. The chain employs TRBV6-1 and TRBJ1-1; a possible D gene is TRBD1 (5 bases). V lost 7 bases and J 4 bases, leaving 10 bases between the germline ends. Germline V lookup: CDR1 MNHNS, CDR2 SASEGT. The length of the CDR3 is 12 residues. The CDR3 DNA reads TGTGCCAGCAATCCAGGGAGCACTGAAGCTTTCTTT. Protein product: CASNPGSTEAFF.